Shown below are 11 T cell receptor beta chains from a single sample sequenced in a study of blood T cell repertoires in COVID-19 (dated by TCRdb to about 2020). The library relied on the immunoSEQ multiplex PCR assay. This immuneACCESS table, as held by TCRdb, lists in-frame sequences with V and J called but not all clones. Of the missing ones, under half trace to an unresolved V gene in checked studies; the others have no known cause. The sample contains some 41,000 clones, nearly 90% of them found a single time. Around 15% of the sample belongs to the ten largest clones. The sample comprised peripheral blood. All receptors come from a man between 65 and 85 years old with active COVID-19.

This chain uses TRBV4-2 with TRBJ2-2; weak D call: TRBD2 (7 bases). Per germline, CDR1 LGHNA and CDR2 YNFKEQ. Trimming removed 1 base from V and 3 bases from J, with 9 bases in between. The CDR3 is 15 amino acids. This CDR3 is CASSQAGGHTGELFF. The CDR3, as DNA: TGTGCCAGCAGCCAAGCGGGGGGCCACACCGGGGAGCTGTTTTTT.

The V gene is TRBV5-1, the J gene TRBJ1-2; 8 bases are shared with TRBD1. The CDR3 is 15 residues long. Germline lookup yields CDR1 SGHRS and CDR2 YFSETQ. V trimming: 4 bases; J trimming: 2 bases; junction bases outside the gene matches: 7. This chain's CDR3 is CASSLQGGGNYGYTF. The CDR3 DNA sequence: TGCGCCAGCAGCCTACAGGGGGGAGGAAACTATGGCTACACCTTC.

The gene calls are TRBV3-1 (or the pseudogene TRBV3-2) and TRBJ1-4, with 7 bases fitting TRBD1. The trim removed 1 base at V and 4 bases at J, leaving 9 bases unmatched. This CDR3 has 17 residues. Germline values: CDR1 LGHDT, CDR2 YNNKEL (reference sequence). Here the CDR3 reads CASSQGVPGQLNEKLFF. The CDR3 bases are TGTGCCAGCAGCCAAGGGGTACCGGGACAGCTTAATGAAAAACTGTTTTTT.

The chain carries TRBV27 and TRBJ2-3, with 13 bases matching TRBD2. This CDR3 comprises 16 residues. Germline loops: CDR1 MNHEY, CDR2 SMNVEV (reference sequence). V was clipped by 5 bases and J by 2 bases; unmatched bases: 4. The CDR3 DNA sequence: TGTGCCAGCAGTCCGACTAGCGGGGGGCACACAGATACGCAGTATTTT. It translates to CASSPTSGGHTDTQYF.

The rearrangement joins TRBV27 to TRBJ2-3, with a tentative D call TRBD2 (5 bases). The germline V gene encodes CDR1 MNHEY and CDR2 SMNVEV (reference sequence). Trimming removed 8 bases from V and 5 bases from J, with 11 bases in between. CDR3 length: 12 amino acids. CDR3: CASGGGGDTQYF. The CDR3 DNA reads TGTGCCAGCGGCGGAGGCGGAGATACGCAGTATTTT.

This chain joins TRBV7-2 and TRBJ2-1; 8 bases align to TRBD2. Germline assignment: CDR1 SGHTA and CDR2 FQGNSA. CDR3 size: 17 residues. The J segment lost 2 bases and the V segment lost 5 bases, leaving 11 bases of the junction unmatched. This chain's CDR3 is CASSPSGGGRPYNEQFF. The CDR3 nucleotides are TGTGCCAGCAGCCCTTCCGGGGGGGGCAGGCCCTACAATGAGCAGTTCTTC. The entire variable domain, with the rest obtained from reference TRBV7-2 and TRBJ2-1, is as follows: GAGVSQSPSNKVTEKGKDVELRCDPISGHTALYWYRQSLGQGLEFLIYFQGNSAPDKSGLPSDRFSAERTGGSVSTLTIQRTQQEDSAVYLCASSPSGGGRPYNEQFFGPGTRLTVL.

The V call is TRBV2, the J call TRBJ1-4, with D possibly matching TRBD1 (5 bases). Germline V gene sequence: CDR1 SNHLY, CDR2 FYNNEI. CDR3 length: 12 amino acids. V lost 8 bases and J 6 bases, leaving 10 bases between the germline ends. The CDR3 nucleotides read TGTGCCAGCTCGGGGGGGGATGAAAAACTGTTTTTT. It encodes CASSGGDEKLFF.

V usage is TRBV28 and J usage is TRBJ1-5; 11 nucleotides match TRBD1. The CDR3 spans 14 residues. Losses at the gene ends were 6 bases for V and 2 bases for J; bases not matched to a gene: 0. CDR1 and CDR2 from the germline V gene are MDHEN and SYDVKM. DNA for the CDR3: TGTGCCAGCAGGGGACAGGGGGGCAATCAGCCCCAGCATTTT. Translation gives CASRGQGGNQPQHF. Full variable domain (missing parts from reference TRBV28 and TRBJ1-5): DVKVTQSSRYLVKRTGEKVFLECVQDMDHENMFWYRQDPGLGLRLIYFSYDVKMKEKGDIPEGYSVSREKKERFSLILESASTNQTSMYLCASRGQGGNQPQHFGDGTRLSIL.

This clone was observed a few times. This rearrangement joins TRBV3-1 (or the pseudogene TRBV3-2) to TRBJ1-6; D unresolved. The CDR3 spans 13 residues. Germline assignment: CDR1 LGHDT and CDR2 YNNKEL (reference sequence). Trimming took off 1 base at V and 8 bases at J, with 6 bases between the two ends. CDR3 nucleotide sequence: TGTGCCAGCAGCCAAGCGGCGGATTCACCCCTCCACTTT. Protein product: CASSQAADSPLHF.

The sample holds one count of this clone. V and J are TRBV27 and TRBJ2-7; 14 bases agree with TRBD2. The CDR3 sequence is 15 residues long. V dropped 7 bases and J dropped 5; count of bases not matched to a gene: 7. CDR1 is MNHEY, CDR2 SMNVEV, per germline (reference sequence). The CDR3 loop reads CASNRLAGGLDEQYF. The CDR3, as DNA: TGTGCCAGCAATAGACTAGCGGGGGGGCTAGACGAGCAGTACTTC.

The chain carries TRBV7-2 and TRBJ2-1; D is unclear. Trimming took 4 bases from V and 5 from J, leaving 15 bases between them. This CDR3 has 15 residues. In germline, CDR1 is SGHTA, CDR2 FQGNSA. CDR3 region: CASSSDFLKNNEQFF. CDR3 bases: TGTGCCAGCAGCTCCGACTTCTTAAAGAACAATGAGCAGTTCTTC.